This T cell receptor beta chain was profiled in a study of T cell repertoires in cytomegalovirus infection (dated 2019 in TCRdb). Describing the broader study: Donor HLA type was relevant to the analysis, because carriage of CMV infection together with the matching HLA type was indicated by public TCR beta signatures.

The sequencer listed for this sample is Illumina HiSeq 1500. Using fastp at Q25 and MiXCR, TCRdb reprocessed the public reads and kept productive beta chains. Rows with one shared CDR3 protein collapse into an entry with the most common genes and DNA. Across this sample there are nearly 550,000 distinct CDR3 sequences, with 16% seen only once. 20% to 30% of the sample rests with the top ten. Here is what the overall study found, with its caveats: The ex vivo response was dominated by HLA-C-restricted CMV-specific TCR beta clonotypes, which also provided the single most frequent clonotype in two of eight donors. In both this cohort and an independent cohort of 300 to 450 donors, the cumulative frequency of public TCR beta family members distinguished carriers of CMV infection plus the relevant HLA type.

Including the terminal cysteine and phenylalanine, the CDR3 comprises 14 residues. Left in the record is the CDR3 DNA by itself, 42 bases read in frame from the first base. Between the V and J ends, shortened by 5 bases and 3 bases respectively, the junction contains 13 bases. CDR1 and CDR2 were assigned from the germline V gene (reference sequence) as SEHNR and FQNEAQ. This clonotype was detected only a few times. The specificity of this receptor is unknown. No base quality values were provided; no much bigger clone lies one nucleotide off. The sequence derives from a human donor in good health (CMV status not recorded). Some clones in this sample may be carry-over from other donors' samples. The sequence joins TRBV7-9 to TRBJ2-5; possibly the D gene is TRBD1, per 6 matching bases. Source material: CD8+ T cells from PBMCs. The sequence in DNA is TGTGCCAGCAGCCCATGGACAGCCGAAGAGACCCAGTACTTC. Its protein is CASSPWTAEETQYF.